Sequencing of this T cell receptor (beta chain) was carried out in a study of T cells after yellow fever vaccination. Whole-study context: Preparation of the low-cell-number fractions used SMART-Seq v4 Ultra Low Input. Findings and caveats of the study: A large majority of primary-vaccination clones showed up again after the booster (96% CD4, around 90% CD8).

Germline CDR1 is SGHRS and CDR2 is YFSETQ. With 4 bases removed from V and 6 bases from J, the gap between germline ends came to 23 bases. CDR3 length equals 16 residues. In this sample, this clonotype turned up many times. Its antigen remains unidentified. Using its own MiXCR run on the 5' RACE reads, TCRdb lists one record per CDR3 protein. The sample records fewer than 350,000 distinct CDR3 sequences, roughly 8.7% being singletons. Specimen: PBMCs, collected on the day of the first yellow fever vaccination. The clonotype comes from a man younger than 35 who received the YFV17D yellow fever vaccine. The chain has TRBV5-1 and TRBJ2-7; the D gene could be TRBD1 or TRBD2 (6 bases each). The CDR3 region is CASSGLPSGAMGEQYF. The CDR3 bases are TGCGCCAGCAGCGGCCTGCCATCGGGGGCAATGGGCGAGCAGTACTTC.